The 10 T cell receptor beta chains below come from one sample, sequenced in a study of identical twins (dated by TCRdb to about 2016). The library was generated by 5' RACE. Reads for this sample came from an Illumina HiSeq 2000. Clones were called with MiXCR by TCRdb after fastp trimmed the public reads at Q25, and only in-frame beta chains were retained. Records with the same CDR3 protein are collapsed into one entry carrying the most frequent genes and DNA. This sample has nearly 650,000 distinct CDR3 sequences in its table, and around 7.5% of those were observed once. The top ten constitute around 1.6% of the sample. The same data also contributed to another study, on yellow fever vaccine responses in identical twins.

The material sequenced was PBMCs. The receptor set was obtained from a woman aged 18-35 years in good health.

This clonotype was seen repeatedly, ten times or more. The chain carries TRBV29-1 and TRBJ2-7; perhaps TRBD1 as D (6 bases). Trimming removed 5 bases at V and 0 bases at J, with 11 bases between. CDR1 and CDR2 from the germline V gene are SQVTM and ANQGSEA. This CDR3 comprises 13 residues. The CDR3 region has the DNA TGCAGCGTTAACAGGGCCAACTCCTACGAGCAGTACTTC. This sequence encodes CSVNRANSYEQYF.

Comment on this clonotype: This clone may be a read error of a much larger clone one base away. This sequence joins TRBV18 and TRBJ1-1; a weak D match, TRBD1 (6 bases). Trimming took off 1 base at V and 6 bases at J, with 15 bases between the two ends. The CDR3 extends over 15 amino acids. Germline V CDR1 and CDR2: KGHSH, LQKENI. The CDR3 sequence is CASSPLRQVGPEAFF. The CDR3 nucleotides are TGTGCCAGCTCACCACTGCGACAGGTGGGCCCTGAAGCTTTCTTT.

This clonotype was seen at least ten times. The CDR3 region is CASSLQGGGNTIYF. CDR3 in DNA: TGTGCCAGCAGCCTACAGGGAGGGGGAAACACCATATATTTT. The chain recombines TRBV5-6 with TRBJ1-3; D perhaps matches TRBD1 (6 bases). The germline V and J ends were trimmed by 4 bases and 4 bases, with 12 bases remaining between them. CDR1 and CDR2 from the germline V gene are SGHDT and YYEEEE. This CDR3 is built from 14 residues.

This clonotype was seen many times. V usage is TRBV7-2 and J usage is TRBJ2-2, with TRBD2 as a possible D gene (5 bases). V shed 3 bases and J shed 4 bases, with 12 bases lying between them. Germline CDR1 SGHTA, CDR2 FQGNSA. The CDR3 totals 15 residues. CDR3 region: CASSFRGPTTGELFF. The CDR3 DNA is TGTGCCAGCAGCTTTAGAGGGCCGACCACCGGGGAGCTGTTTTTT.

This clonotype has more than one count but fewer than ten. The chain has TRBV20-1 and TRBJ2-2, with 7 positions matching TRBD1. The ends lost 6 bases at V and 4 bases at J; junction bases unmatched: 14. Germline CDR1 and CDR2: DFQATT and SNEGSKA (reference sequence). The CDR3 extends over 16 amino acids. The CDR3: CSAGGGNLDSTGELFF. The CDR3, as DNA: TGCAGTGCAGGGGGCGGTAACTTAGATAGCACCGGGGAGCTGTTTTTT.

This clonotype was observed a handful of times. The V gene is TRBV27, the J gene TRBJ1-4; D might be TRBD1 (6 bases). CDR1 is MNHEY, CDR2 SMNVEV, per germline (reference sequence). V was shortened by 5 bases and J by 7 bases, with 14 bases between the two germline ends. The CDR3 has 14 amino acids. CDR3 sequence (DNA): TGTGCCAGCAGTCACCAGGGGTATGGTGAAAAACTGTTTTTT. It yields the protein CASSHQGYGEKLFF.

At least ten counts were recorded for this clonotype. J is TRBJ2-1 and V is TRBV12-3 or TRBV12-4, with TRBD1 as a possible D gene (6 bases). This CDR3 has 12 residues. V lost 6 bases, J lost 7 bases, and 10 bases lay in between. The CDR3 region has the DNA TGTGCCAGCAGGGGTACAGGGAATGAGCAGTTCTTC. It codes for CASRGTGNEQFF.

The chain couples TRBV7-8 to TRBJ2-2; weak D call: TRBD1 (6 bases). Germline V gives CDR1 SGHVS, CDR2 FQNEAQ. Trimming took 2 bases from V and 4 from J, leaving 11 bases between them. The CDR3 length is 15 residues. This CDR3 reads CASSLLQGFTGELFF. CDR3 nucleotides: TGTGCCAGCAGCTTATTACAGGGCTTCACCGGGGAGCTGTTTTTT.

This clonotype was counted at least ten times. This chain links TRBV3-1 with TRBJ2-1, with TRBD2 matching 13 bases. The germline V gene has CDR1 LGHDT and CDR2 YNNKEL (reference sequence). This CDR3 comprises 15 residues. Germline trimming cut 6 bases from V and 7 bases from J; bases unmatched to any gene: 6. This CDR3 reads CASRLGLAGVNEQFF. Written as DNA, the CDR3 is TGTGCCAGCAGACTAGGACTAGCGGGAGTAAATGAGCAGTTCTTC.

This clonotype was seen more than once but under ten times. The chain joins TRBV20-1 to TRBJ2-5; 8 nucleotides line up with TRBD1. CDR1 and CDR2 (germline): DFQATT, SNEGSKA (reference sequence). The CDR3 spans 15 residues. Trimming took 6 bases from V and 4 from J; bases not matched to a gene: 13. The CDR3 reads CSAPTGTGPRETQYF. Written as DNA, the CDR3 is TGCAGTGCCCCTACCGGGACAGGACCCAGAGAGACCCAGTACTTC.